The following is a TCR beta chain sequence with its context. The antigen is undetermined. This specimen belongs to a study of beta chain features in type 1 diabetes. The investigators reverse transcribed all of the isolated RNA, so they sequenced expressed TCRB transcripts. The average read count of naive, central memory and regulatory T cell samples was about 3.3 million. Clones were sequenced by immunoSEQ multiplex PCR, and TCRdb holds only the in-frame ones, with some missing. The sample contains fewer than 250,000 clones, 11% to 15% of which appear only once. The study, taken as a whole, reports: Moderate but significant shortening of TCRB CDR3s was recorded in all four CD4+ subsets from Type 1 diabetes patients. VDJ junctions from patients with type 1 diabetes contained fewer insertions and more deletions.

Deletions cut 1 base from V and 0 bases from J, with 7 bases between. Germline values: CDR1 SGHAT, CDR2 FQNNGV. This CDR3 comprises 15 residues. A heparinised blood draw that averaged around 0.12 L was obtained once from each donor. This chain connects TRBV11-2 to TRBJ2-4, with D possibly TRBD2 on 6 matching bases. Sequencing was performed on naive CD4+ T cells from blood. This clonotype was sampled from a woman aged 40 to 50 in good health. CDR3 region: CASSLAGLAKNIQYF. The DNA for the CDR3 is TGTGCCAGCAGCTTAGCGGGACTAGCCAAAAACATTCAGTACTTC. The full variable domain, its missing parts supplied by reference TRBV11-2 and TRBJ2-4, is EAGVAQSPRYKIIEKRQSVAFWCNPISGHATLYWYQQILGQGPKLLIQFQNNGVVDDSQLPKDRFSAERLKGVDSTLKIQPAKLEDSAVYLCASSLAGLAKNIQYFGAGTRLSVL.